This T cell receptor beta chain was profiled in a study of CD8 T cells in ankylosing spondylitis. Study-level points and caveats: One TCR beta motif, made up of roughly 8 highly homologous variants, appeared characteristic of ankylosing spondylitis blood.

The CDR3 has 17 residues. Trimming cost V 6 bases and J 0 bases, with 18 bases left between them. CDR1 and CDR2 (germline): MGHDK, SYGVNS. TCRdb used MiXCR to reprocess the 5' RACE reads, holding one entry per CDR3 protein. The table lists more than 650,000 distinct CDR3 sequences, 10% to 15% of them singletons. In its sample, this clonotype was seen once. What it binds is unknown. The sequence was collected from a male donor with ankylosing spondylitis. The chain has TRBV25-1 and TRBJ2-1, with D possibly being TRBD2 (6 bases). Material for sequencing was blood, either unsorted or a sorted T cell fraction (not recorded which). CDR3 DNA: TGTGCCAGCAGCTTAAATAGGGCGGGGAGCTCCTACAATGAGCAGTTCTTC. It translates to CASSLNRAGSSYNEQFF.